Reported below is one T cell receptor (beta chain). The antigen is not known. The data were obtained in a study of graft-versus-host responses after intestinal transplantation. Overall study context: Transplantation in recipients was multivisceral, liver-intestinal, or isolated intestinal.

Germline V gives CDR1 LNHDA, CDR2 SQIVND (reference sequence). The germline V and J ends were trimmed by 4 bases and 6 bases, with 12 bases remaining between them. The CDR3 extends over 13 amino acids. Sequencing used immunoSEQ multiplex PCR; TCRdb keeps in-frame clones, though not all of them. The sample records approximately 90,000 clones, around 90% being singletons. Material: unstimulated CD8+ T cells sorted from spleen or lymph node cells, obtained before transplant. The receptor was derived from a human donor who was the organ donor for an intestinal transplant. This chain joins TRBV19 and TRBJ1-2; possible D gene TRBD1, 5 bases. Written as DNA, the CDR3 is TGTGCCAGTAGTACAGGGACTGGTGATGGCTACACCTTC. Translation: CASSTGTGDGYTF.